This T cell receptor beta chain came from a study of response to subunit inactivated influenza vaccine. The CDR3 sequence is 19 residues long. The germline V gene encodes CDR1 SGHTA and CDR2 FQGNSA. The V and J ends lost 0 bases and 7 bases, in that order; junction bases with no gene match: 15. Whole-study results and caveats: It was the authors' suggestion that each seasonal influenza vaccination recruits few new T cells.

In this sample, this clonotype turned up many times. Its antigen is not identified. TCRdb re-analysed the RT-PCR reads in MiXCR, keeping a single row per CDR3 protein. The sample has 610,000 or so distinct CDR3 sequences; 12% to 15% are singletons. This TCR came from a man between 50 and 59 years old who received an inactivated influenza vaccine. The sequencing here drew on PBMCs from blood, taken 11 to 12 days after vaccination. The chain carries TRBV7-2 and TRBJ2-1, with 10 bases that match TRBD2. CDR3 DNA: TGTGCCAGCAGCTTAGCGTCCCGTTTCCTAGCGGGAGTAGTTAATGAGCAGTTCTTC. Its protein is CASSLASRFLAGVVNEQFF.